The 3 T cell receptor beta chains in this list originate from one sample, sequenced in a study of response to subunit inactivated influenza vaccine. Each CDR3 protein is one row after TCRdb ran MiXCR on the RT-PCR reads. The table records over 150,000 distinct CDR3 sequences, about 10% of them present only once. Here the sequenced sample was CD8+ T cells sorted from PBMCs, taken less than 30 months after vaccination. These TCRs come from a man aged 50 to 69 who received an inactivated influenza vaccine.

In its sample, this clonotype was seen many times. This chain uses TRBV5-1 with TRBJ2-1, with D possibly matching TRBD1 (6 bases). V lost 4 bases, J lost 4 bases, and 12 bases lay in between. Germline lookup yields CDR1 SGHRS and CDR2 YFSETQ. The CDR3 extends over 14 amino acids. CDR3: CASSLRDIYNEQFF. The CDR3, as DNA: TGCGCCAGCAGCCTCCGGGACATTTACAATGAGCAGTTCTTC. Based on the CDR3 plus reference TRBV5-1 and TRBJ2-1, the full variable domain is KAGVTQTPRYLIKTRGQQVTLSCSPISGHRSVSWYQQTPGQGLQFLFEYFSETQRNKGNFPGRFSGRQFSNSRSEMNVSTLELGDSALYLCASSLRDIYNEQFFGPGTRLTVL.

The sample holds a few counts of this clonotype. The rearrangement links TRBV5-1 to TRBJ2-7; D perhaps matches TRBD1 (6 bases). Trimming removed 7 bases at V and 6 bases at J, with 23 bases between. The CDR3 is made up of 15 amino acids. Germline V gene sequence: CDR1 SGHRS, CDR2 YFSETQ. This chain's CDR3 is CASSRRAGDLAEQYF. CDR3 bases: TGCGCCAGCTCCCGGCGGGCAGGGGACCTCGCCGAGCAGTACTTC.

In this sample, this clonotype turned up a few times. The CDR3 spells CASSPFQSVEGRGPYNEQFF. CDR3 nucleotide sequence: TGCGCCAGCAGCCCGTTTCAATCAGTGGAGGGGCGAGGACCCTACAATGAGCAGTTCTTC. The chain carries TRBV4-3 and TRBJ2-1, with D perhaps TRBD2 (6 bases). The CDR3 covers 20 residues. Trimming took off 4 bases at V and 2 bases at J, with 27 bases between the two ends. CDR1 LGHNA and CDR2 YSLEER come from the germline V gene.